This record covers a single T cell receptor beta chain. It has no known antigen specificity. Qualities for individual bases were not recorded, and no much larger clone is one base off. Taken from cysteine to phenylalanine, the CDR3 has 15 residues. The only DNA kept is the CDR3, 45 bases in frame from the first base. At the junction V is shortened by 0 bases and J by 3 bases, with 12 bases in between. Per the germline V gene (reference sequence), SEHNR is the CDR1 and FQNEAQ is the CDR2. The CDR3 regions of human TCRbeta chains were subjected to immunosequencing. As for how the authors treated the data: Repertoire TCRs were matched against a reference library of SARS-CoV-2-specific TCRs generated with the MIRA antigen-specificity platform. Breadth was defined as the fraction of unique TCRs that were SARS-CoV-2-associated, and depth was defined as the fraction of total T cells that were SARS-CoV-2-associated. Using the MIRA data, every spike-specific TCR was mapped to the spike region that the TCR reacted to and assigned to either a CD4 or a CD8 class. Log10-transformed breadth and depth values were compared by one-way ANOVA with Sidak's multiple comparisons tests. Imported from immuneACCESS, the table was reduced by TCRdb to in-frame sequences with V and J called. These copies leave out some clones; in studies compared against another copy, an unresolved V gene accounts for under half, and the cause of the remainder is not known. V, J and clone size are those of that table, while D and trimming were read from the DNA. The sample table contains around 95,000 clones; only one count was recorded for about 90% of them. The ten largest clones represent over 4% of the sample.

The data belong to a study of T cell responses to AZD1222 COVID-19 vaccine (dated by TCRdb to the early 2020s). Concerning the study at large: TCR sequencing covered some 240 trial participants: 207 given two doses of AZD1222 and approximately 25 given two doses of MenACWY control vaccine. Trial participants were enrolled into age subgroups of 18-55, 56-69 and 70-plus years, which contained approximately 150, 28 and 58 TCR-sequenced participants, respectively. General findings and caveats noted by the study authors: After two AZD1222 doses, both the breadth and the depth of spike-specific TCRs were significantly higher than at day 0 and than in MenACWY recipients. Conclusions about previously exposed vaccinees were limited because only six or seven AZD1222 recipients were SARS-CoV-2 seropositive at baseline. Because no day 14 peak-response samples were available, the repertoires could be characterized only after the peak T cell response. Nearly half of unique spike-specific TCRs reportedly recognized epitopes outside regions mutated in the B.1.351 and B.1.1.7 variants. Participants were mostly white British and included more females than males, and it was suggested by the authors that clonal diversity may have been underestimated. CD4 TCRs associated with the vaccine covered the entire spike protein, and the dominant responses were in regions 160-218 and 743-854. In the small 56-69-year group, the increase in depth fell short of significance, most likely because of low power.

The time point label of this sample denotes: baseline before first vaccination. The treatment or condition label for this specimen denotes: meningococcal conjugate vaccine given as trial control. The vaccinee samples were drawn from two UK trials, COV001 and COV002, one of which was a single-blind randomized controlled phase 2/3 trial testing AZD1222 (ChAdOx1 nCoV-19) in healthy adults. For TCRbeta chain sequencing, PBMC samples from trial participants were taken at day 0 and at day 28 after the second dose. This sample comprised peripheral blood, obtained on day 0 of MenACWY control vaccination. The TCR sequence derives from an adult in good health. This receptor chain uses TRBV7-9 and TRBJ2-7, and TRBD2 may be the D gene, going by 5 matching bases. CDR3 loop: CASSLARDYFYEQYF. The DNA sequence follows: TGTGCCAGCAGCTTAGCCCGAGACTATTTCTACGAGCAGTACTTC. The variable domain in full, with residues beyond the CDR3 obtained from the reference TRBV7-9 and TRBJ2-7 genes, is DTGVSQNPRHKITKRGQNVTFRCDPISEHNRLYWYRQTLGQGPEFLTYFQNEAQLEKSRLLSDRFSAERPKGSFSTLEIQRTEQGDSAMYLCASSLARDYFYEQYFGPGTRLTVT.